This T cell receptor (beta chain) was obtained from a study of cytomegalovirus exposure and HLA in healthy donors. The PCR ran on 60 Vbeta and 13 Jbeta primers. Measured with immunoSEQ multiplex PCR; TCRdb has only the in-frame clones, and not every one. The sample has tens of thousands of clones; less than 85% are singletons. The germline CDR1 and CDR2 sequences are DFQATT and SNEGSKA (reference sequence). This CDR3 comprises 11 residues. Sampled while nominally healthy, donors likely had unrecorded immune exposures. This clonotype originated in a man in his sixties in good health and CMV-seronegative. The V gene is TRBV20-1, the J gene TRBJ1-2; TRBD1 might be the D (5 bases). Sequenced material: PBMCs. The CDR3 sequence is CSVGEDYGYTF. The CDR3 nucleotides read TGCAGCGTAGGGGAGGACTATGGCTACACCTTC.